Included here is one T cell receptor beta chain sequence, with context. Its antigen is not yet known. One base away there is no much larger clone; base qualities are not given. Collaborating institutions collected whole blood in K2EDTA tubes following their own protocols. For TCRbeta analysis, collaborators shipped samples as frozen whole blood, isolated PBMCs, or DNA extracted from either of those sample types. The source of the sample is a study of blood T cell repertoires in COVID-19 (dated by TCRdb to about 2020). Regarding the research as a whole: Samples covering the acute and convalescent phases of COVID-19 were provided by collaborators in the United States, Italy and Spain. The repertoires were made available in a free public database intended to serve as a resource for research on the immune response to SARS-CoV-2. The prospective study material was composed of cDNA or gDNA derived from T cells, B-cell-depleted T cells, or PBMCs. Where HLA class I and class II types were available, the types were taken from metadata supplied by the sample provider, not from assay-based typing. The dataset comprised deeply sampled blood TCRbeta repertoires from subjects exposed to, actively infected with, or recovered from COVID-19. The samples were drawn from the first 160 participants of the ongoing ImmuneRACE study and from some 1,300 subjects provided by 6 global collaborators. Sample metadata almost always included a de-identified subject ID, COVID-19 status, age in years and sex. The paper's findings and limits, for the study overall: The quantity of clinical and demographic metadata differed by source and by participant and was supplied without curation.

CDR1 and CDR2 are read off the germline V gene as ENHRY and SYGVKD. V is cut by 6 bases and J by 2 bases, and the space between the germline ends is 14 bases. Reading from cysteine to phenylalanine, the CDR3 counts 14 amino acids. The retained sequence is limited to the CDR3, 42 bases, with the frame set at the first base. TCRbeta CDR3 regions were amplified from genomic DNA using the immunoSEQ Assay, a bias-controlled multiplex PCR. On the study's bioinformatics: Nucleated cell counts per sample were estimated from amplification of reference gene primers within the assay. To quantify the absolute abundance of each unique TCRbeta CDR3 rearrangement, sequence reads were collapsed and filtered. For each sample, productive Simpson clonality was calculated as the square root of Simpson's diversity index across productive rearrangements. As stored in TCRdb, this immuneACCESS dataset retains in-frame rearrangements with V and J assigned. A fraction of the clones does not appear; measured against another copy, unresolved V genes explain less than half of the discrepancy, and the remainder lacks a known reason. The V and J calls and clone size were taken over from that table, and D and trimming were inferred from the DNA. The sample table shows roughly 26,000 clones, and around 61% are seen once. Roughly 8% of the sample comes from the top ten.

The receptor's source is a man in his 60s with active or convalescent COVID-19. Sequencing was performed on peripheral blood. The rearranged segments are TRBV10-3 and TRBJ2-7; matching of 6 bases hints at TRBD1 as the D gene. At the DNA level, the sequence is TGTGCCATCAGGAGCTTGACAGGACCCTACGAGCAGTACTTC. Its protein product is CAIRSLTGPYEQYF.